This TCR beta chain was recorded in a study of regulatory T cells in long-lasting Graves disease. After removal of 7 bases from V and 3 bases from J, the junction contained 4 bases not matched to a gene. The CDR3 contains 12 residues. Germline CDR1 DFQATT, CDR2 SNEGSKA (reference sequence). This sample's time point: newly diagnosed GD, antithyroid drugs for less than 3 months. Making the TCR library involved RNA that had been extracted from PBMCs. Many counts were recorded for this clonotype. CDR3-region Arm-PCR and iRepertoire HTBI primers produced the TCR beta libraries. TCRdb called the multiplex PCR reads again in MiXCR, with one record for every CDR3 protein. The sample records approximately 400,000 distinct CDR3 sequences, under 15% being singletons. This same sample was also part of a study on T cells in Graves' hyperthyroidism and ophthalmopathy. That investigation notes: An initial round of RT-PCR targeting the TCR CDR3 relied on the HTBI primer set.

The chain joins TRBV20-1 to TRBJ2-7, with 9 bases matching TRBD2. This clonotype was sampled from a woman between 25 and 40 years old with Graves disease. The specimen was peripheral blood mononuclear cells (PBMCs), collected at new diagnosis, from a patient treated with antithyroid drugs. The CDR3 spells CSGSTSGYEQYF. CDR3 bases: TGCAGTGGATCGACTAGCGGCTACGAGCAGTACTTC.